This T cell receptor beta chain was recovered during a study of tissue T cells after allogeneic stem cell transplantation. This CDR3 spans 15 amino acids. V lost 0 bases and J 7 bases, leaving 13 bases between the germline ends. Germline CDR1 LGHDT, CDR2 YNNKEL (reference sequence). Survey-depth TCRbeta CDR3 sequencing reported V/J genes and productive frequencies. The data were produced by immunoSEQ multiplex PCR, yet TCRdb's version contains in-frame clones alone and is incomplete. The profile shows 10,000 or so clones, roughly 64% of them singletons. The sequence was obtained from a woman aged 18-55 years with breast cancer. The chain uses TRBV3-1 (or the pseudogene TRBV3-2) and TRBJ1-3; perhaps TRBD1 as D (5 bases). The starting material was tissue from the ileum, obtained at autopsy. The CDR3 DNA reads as TGTGCCAGCAGCCAAGATTTTTCCAGGGCGAACACCATATATTTT. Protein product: CASSQDFSRANTIYF.